This T cell receptor beta chain emerged from a study of radiotherapy plus CTLA-4 blockade in lung cancer (dated by TCRdb to the late 2010s). In terms of the full investigation: Objective responses were observed in around 20% of enrolled patients, and disease control was achieved in approximately 32%.

Beyond this particular receptor, the publication reports: TCR clones derived from tumors expanded in peripheral blood after treatment with radiotherapy and ipilimumab. Early dynamic changes in blood T cell clones, together with increased serum interferon-beta after radiation, were reported as the strongest predictors of response.

Preparation of the library involved the immunoSEQ multiplex PCR assay. TCRdb holds this immuneACCESS table with in-frame rearrangements only. Some clones are missing; in checked studies, unresolved V genes explain under half, and the rest has no known cause. For this sample there are about 48,000 clones; approximately 86% appear just once. The ten largest clones represent 17% of the sample. V and J are truncated by 2 bases and 2 bases respectively, leaving an intervening sequence of 7 bases. The CDR3 runs 13 amino acids, cysteine and phenylalanine included. Only CDR3 DNA is held: 39 bases, read in frame from base 1. The germline V gene encodes CDR1 GTSNPN and CDR2 SVGIG (reference sequence). On this clone: No cognate antigen has been identified for it. No base-level quality is on record; no much larger clone is a single base apart.

The study evaluated CTLA-4 blockade (ipilimumab) given together with focal radiation therapy in patients who had chemo-refractory metastatic non-small-cell lung cancer. Sequenced material: peripheral blood, taken from a patient treated with radiotherapy plus ipilimumab. Recombination linked TRBV30 to TRBJ1-3, and the D gene may be TRBD1, 5 bases matching. The origin of this receptor is a human donor with non-small cell lung cancer that progressed on radiotherapy plus ipilimumab. Some clones in this sample may be carry-over from other donors' samples. The CDR3 protein sequence reads: CAWSSGTGNTIYF. The DNA is as follows: TGTGCCTGGAGTTCAGGGACTGGAAACACCATATATTTT.